The 3 T cell receptor beta chains presented below share a single source sample, sequenced in a study of CD8+CD57+ T cells in acquired aplastic anemia. Only patients with CD8+CD57+ cell expansion on flow cytometry were chosen for sequencing. TCR beta VDJ and CDR3 profiles were obtained from a genomic DNA template. Each CDR3 protein is one row after TCRdb ran MiXCR on the reads. The sample holds about 120,000 distinct CDR3 sequences, nearly 40% seen once. The sequencing sample was made of sorted CD4+, CD8+, or CD8+CD57+ T cells (not recorded which) from PBMCs. These receptors were obtained from a human donor with aplastic anemia.

This clonotype has ten or more counts. The V and J genes are TRBV2 and TRBJ1-1; unclear D gene. V was clipped by 7 bases and J by 0 bases, with 12 bases between them. The CDR3 loop spans 14 amino acids. The germline V gene encodes CDR1 SNHLY and CDR2 FYNNEI. The CDR3 loop is CASNLGQLNTEAFF. In DNA form, the CDR3 reads TGTGCCAGCAATCTAGGCCAGTTGAACACTGAAGCTTTCTTT.

The chain has TRBV4-1 and TRBJ2-3; 12 bases line up with TRBD2. CDR3 length equals 18 residues. Germline V lookup: CDR1 MGHRA, CDR2 YSYEKL. The V segment lost 2 bases and the J segment 3 bases; nucleotides outside the gene matches: 9. The CDR3 nucleotides are TGCGCCAGCAGCCAACTAGCGGGGGGGGTGATCGGAACAGATACGCAGTATTTT. This sequence encodes CASSQLAGGVIGTDTQYF.

Note on this clonotype: A much bigger clone sits one base away, suggesting this may be a read error. The V call is TRBV10-3, the J call TRBJ2-1; maybe TRBD1 (5 bases). Germline V gene sequence: CDR1 ENHRY, CDR2 SYGVKD. Trimming pared 6 bases from V and 0 bases from J, leaving 12 bases between. This CDR3 is built from 15 residues. The CDR3 region is CAISYRTSSYNEQFF. The CDR3 DNA is TGTGCCATCAGCTACAGGACGAGCTCCTACAATGAGCAGTTCTTC.